The clone carrying this T cell receptor beta chain has only one observation. Original handling: Estimates of nucleated cell counts were drawn from the amplification of reference gene primers. Method: immunoSEQ multiplex PCR; TCRdb's copy keeps in-frame clones and lacks some. That table supplies the V and J calls and clone size; D and trimming were determined from the DNA. The table includes about 77,000 clones, around 90% detected once. The sample originates from a study of blood T cell repertoires in COVID-19. Germline CDR1 SGHKS, CDR2 YYEKEE (reference sequence). This CDR3 spans 15 amino acids. J lost 6 bases, V lost 0 bases, and 3 bases had no gene match.

The sequenced sample consisted of peripheral blood. This sequence was found in a woman of 80 years or more with active or convalescent COVID-19. The rearrangement links TRBV5-5 to TRBJ1-1; 12 bases are shared with TRBD1. The CDR3 reads CASSLVGQGAAEAFF. The DNA of the CDR3 is TGTGCCAGCAGCTTGGTGGGACAGGGGGCTGCTGAAGCTTTCTTT.